Reported below is one T cell receptor (beta chain). The antigen remains undetermined. RNA transcripts yielded amplified TCR beta CDR3 regions. After a first-round RT-PCR with HTBI primers, a second-round multiplex PCR was run. One entry per CDR3 protein results from TCRdb running MiXCR on the multiplex PCR reads. This table holds 350,000 or so distinct CDR3 sequences, roughly 16% found once. This sample is drawn from a study of Graves' ophthalmopathy and Graves' hyperthyroidism. The germline gives CDR1 SGHTA, CDR2 FQGTGA. There are 16 residues in the CDR3. The V and J ends lost 2 bases and 1 base respectively, with 14 bases between them. Study-wide findings and caveats: Most clonotypes expanded in thyroid above 0.001 frequency were present in blood too.

Ophthalmopathy-affected donors exhibited moderate-to-severe activity, CAS ≥3, NOSPECS ≥4, and duration under 3 months. Physicians reached a diagnosis by relying on clinical symptoms, serum thyroxine, TRAb, thyroid ultrasound and orbital computed tomography. What supplied the PBMCs was 7.5 to 10 ml of fresh peripheral blood. The J gene is TRBJ2-5, the V gene TRBV7-3; TRBD2 is a possible D gene (7 bases). The TCR originated in an adult man with Graves' ophthalmopathy. Sequences were obtained from peripheral blood. CDR3 nucleotides: TGTGCCAGCAGCTTAGTGGGGGGGGGCCTCCAAGAGACCCAGTACTTC. It codes for CASSLVGGGLQETQYF.